The TCR beta chain described here comes from a study of T cell responses to AZD1222 COVID-19 vaccine. Points from the study as a whole: A mostly white British donor set with more females was recruited, and clonal diversity was possibly underestimated. Increased Spike-specific TCR breadth and depth were observed after two AZD1222 doses.

The data were produced by immunoSEQ multiplex PCR, yet TCRdb's version contains in-frame clones alone and is incomplete. This sample carries roughly 140,000 clones, roughly 91% of them seen once, and the ten largest clones take 4.5% to 5.5%. Trimming stripped 4 bases from V and 0 bases from J, with 14 bases between. The CDR3 runs 16 residues. Germline CDR1 is SGHDT and CDR2 is YYEEEE. As concerns this clone: Its matching antigen is unknown.

This chain joins TRBV5-6 and TRBJ2-4, with a weak D call TRBD2 (6 bases). The sample was peripheral blood, taken on day 0 of AZD1222 vaccination. This TCR came from an adult in good health. Here the CDR3 DNA reads TGTGCCAGCAGCCCGGGACTCCTGACAGCCAAAAACATTCAGTACTTC. Its protein product is CASSPGLLTAKNIQYF.